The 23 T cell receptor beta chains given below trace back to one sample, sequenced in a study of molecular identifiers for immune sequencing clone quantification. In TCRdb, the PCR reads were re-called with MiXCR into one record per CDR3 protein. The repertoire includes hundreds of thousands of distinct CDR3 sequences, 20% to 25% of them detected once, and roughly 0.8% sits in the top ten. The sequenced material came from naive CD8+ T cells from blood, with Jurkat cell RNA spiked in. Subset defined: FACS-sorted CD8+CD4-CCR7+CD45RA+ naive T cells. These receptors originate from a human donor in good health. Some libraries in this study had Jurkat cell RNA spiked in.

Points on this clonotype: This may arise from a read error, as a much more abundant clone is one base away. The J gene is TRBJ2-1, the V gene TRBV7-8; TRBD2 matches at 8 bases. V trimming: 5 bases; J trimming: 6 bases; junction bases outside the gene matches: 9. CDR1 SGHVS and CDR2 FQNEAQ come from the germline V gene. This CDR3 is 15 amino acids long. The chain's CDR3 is CASSPSGSLFNEQFF. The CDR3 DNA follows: TGTGCCAGCAGCCCAAGCGGGAGCCTTTTCAATGAGCAGTTCTTC.

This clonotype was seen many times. The CDR3 reads CASSWVESGELFF. Here the CDR3 DNA reads TGTGCCAGCAGCTGGGTCGAAAGCGGGGAGCTGTTTTTT. J is TRBJ2-2 and V is TRBV7-9; D is unresolved. Germline CDR1 SEHNR, CDR2 FQNEAQ (reference sequence). The CDR3 contains 13 residues. The V end lost 4 bases, the J end lost 7 bases, and 10 bases lay between the germline ends.

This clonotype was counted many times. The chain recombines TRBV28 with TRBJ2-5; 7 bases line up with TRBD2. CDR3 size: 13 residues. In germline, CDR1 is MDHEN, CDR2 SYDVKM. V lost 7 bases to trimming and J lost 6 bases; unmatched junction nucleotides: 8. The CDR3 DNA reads TGTGCCAGCATCGGCGGGAGTTCGAAGACCCAGTACTTC. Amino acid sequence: CASIGGSSKTQYF.

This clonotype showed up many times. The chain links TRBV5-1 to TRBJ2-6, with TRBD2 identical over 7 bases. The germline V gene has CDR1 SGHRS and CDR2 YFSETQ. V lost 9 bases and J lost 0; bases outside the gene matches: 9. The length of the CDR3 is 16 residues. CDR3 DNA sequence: TGCGCCACCATGGGAGGGGTTCCCTCTGGGGCCAACGTCCTGACTTTC. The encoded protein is CATMGGVPSGANVLTF.

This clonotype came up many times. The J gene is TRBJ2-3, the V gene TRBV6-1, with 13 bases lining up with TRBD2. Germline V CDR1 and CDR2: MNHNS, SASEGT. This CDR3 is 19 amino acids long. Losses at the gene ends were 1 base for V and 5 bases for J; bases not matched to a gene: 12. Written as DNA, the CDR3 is TGTGCCAGCAGTGAAGAGGCCGTGGCGGGACTAGCGGGATTAGATACGCAGTATTTT. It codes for CASSEEAVAGLAGLDTQYF.

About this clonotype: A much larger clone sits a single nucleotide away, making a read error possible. Here the CDR3 DNA reads TGTGCCAGCAGCCAAGGCCTCTTTAATCAGCCCCAGCGTTTT. Protein product: CASSQGLFNQPQRF. V and J are TRBV3-1 and TRBJ1-5; the D is unclear. CDR1 is LGHDT, CDR2 YNNKEL, per germline (reference sequence). This CDR3 is 14 amino acids long.

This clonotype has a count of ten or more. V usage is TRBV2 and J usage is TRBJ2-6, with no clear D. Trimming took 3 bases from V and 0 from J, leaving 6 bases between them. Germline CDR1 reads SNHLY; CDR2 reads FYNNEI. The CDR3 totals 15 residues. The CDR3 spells CASSDFSSGANVLTF. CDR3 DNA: TGTGCCAGCAGTGATTTCAGCTCTGGGGCCAACGTCCTGACTTTC.

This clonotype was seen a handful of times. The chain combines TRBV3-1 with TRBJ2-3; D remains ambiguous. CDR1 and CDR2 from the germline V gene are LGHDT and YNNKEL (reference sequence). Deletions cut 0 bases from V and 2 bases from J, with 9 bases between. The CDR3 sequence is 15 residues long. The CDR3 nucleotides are TGTGCCAGCAGCCAAGATATCTCTAACACAGATACGCAGTATTTT. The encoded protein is CASSQDISNTDTQYF.

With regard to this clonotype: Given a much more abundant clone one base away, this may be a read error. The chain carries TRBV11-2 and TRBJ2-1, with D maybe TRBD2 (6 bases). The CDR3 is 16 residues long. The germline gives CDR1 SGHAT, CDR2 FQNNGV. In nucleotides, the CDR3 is TGTGCCGGCAGCTTAGGTAGCGGTGTCTCCTACAATGAGCAGTTCTTC. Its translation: CAGSLGSGVSYNEQFF.

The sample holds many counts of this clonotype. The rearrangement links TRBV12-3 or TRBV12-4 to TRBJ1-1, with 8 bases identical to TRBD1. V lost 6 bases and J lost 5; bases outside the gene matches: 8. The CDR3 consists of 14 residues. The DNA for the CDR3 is TGTGCCAGCAGCCAGACAGGGGATCGGACTGAAGCTTTCTTT. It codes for CASSQTGDRTEAFF.

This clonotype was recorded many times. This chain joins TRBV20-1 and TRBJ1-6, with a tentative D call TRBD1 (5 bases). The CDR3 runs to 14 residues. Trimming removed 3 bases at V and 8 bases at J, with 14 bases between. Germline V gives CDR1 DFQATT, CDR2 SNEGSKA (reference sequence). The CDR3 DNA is TGCAGTGCTAGGGTCACAGGAGAATATTCACCCCTCCACTTT. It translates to CSARVTGEYSPLHF.

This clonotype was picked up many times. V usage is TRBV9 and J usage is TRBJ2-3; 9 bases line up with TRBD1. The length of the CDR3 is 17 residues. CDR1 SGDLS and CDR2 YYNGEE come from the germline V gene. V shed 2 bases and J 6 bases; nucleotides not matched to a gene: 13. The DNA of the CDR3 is TGTGCCAGCAGCGTCGGTACCGGGACAGGGTTTTCCGATACGCAGTATTTT. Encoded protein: CASSVGTGTGFSDTQYF. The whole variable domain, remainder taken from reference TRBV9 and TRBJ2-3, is DSGVTQTPKHLITATGQRVTLRCSPRSGDLSVYWYQQSLDQGLQFLIQYYNGEERAKGNILERFSAQQFPDLHSELNLSSLELGDSALYFCASSVGTGTGFSDTQYFGPGTRLTVL.

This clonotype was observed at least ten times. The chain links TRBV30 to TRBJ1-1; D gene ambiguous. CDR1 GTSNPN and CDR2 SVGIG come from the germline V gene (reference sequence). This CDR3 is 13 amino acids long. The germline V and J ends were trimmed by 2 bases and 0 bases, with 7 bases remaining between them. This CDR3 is CAWSITLNTEAFF. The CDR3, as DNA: TGTGCCTGGAGTATAACACTGAACACTGAAGCTTTCTTT.

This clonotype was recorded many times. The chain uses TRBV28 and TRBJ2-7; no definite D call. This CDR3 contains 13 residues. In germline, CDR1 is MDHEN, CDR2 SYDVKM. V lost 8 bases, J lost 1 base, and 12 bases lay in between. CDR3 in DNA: TGTGCCAGCCAAAGTAGGCAGTCCTACGAGCAGTACTTC. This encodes CASQSRQSYEQYF.

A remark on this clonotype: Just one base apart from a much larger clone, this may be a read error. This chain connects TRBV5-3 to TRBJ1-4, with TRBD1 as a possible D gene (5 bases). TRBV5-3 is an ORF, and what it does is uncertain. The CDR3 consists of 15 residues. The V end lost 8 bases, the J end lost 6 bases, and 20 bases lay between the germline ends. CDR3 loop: CASSREGLVDEKLFF. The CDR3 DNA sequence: TGTGCCAGCAGCCGAGAGGGACTGGTGGATGAAAAACTGTTTTTT.

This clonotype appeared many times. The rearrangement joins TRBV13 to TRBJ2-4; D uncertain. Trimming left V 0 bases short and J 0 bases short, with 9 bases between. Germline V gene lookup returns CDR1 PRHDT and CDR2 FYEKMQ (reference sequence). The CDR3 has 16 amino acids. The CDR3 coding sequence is TGTGCCAGCAGCTTAGGCTACGGATTAGCCAAAAACATTCAGTACTTC. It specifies CASSLGYGLAKNIQYF.

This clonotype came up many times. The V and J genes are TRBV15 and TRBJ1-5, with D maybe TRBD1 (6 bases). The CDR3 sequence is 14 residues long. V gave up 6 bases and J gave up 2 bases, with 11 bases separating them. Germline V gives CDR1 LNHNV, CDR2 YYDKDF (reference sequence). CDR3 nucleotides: TGTGCCACCAGTAGGGGGACGGGCAATCAGCCCCAGCATTTT. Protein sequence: CATSRGTGNQPQHF.

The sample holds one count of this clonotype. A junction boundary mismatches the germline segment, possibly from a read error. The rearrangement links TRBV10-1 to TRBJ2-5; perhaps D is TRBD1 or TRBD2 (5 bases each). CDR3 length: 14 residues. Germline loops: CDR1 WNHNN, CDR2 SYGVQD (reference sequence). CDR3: CAGSGGTWGETQYF. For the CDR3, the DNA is TGCGCCGGCAGTGGTGGCACCTGGGGGGAGACCCAGTACTTC.

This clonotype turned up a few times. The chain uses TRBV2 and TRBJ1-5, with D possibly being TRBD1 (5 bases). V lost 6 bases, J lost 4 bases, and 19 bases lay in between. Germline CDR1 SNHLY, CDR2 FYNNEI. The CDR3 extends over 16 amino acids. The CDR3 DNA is TGTGCCAGCAGCAACCAAAGTCCCGCAGGGAATCAGCCCCAGCATTTT. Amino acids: CASSNQSPAGNQPQHF.

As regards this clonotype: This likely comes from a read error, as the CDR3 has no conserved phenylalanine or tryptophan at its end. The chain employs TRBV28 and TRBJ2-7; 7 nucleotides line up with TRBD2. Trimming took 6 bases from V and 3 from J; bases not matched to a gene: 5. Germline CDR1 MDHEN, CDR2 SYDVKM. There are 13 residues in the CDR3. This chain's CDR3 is CASSPGLYYEQYS. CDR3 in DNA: TGTGCCAGCAGCCCGGGACTATACTACGAGCAGTACTCC.

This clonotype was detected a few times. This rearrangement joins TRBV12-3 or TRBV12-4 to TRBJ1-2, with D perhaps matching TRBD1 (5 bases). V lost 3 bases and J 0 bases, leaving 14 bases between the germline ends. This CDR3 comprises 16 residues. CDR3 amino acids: CASSLSLGQANYGYTF. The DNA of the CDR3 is TGTGCCAGCAGTTTGTCCTTGGGGCAAGCTAACTATGGCTACACCTTC.

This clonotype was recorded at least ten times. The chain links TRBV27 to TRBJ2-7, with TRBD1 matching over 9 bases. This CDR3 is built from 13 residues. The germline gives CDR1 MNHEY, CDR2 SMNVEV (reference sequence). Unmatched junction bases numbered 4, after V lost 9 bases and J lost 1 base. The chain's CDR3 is CASKQGASYEQYF. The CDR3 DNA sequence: TGTGCCAGTAAACAGGGGGCGTCCTACGAGCAGTACTTC.

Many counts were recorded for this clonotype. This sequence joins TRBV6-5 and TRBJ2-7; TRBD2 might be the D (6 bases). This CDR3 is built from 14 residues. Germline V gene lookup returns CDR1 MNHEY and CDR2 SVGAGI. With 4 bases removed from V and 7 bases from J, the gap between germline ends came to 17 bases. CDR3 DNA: TGTGCCAGCAGTTCCTACGGATCCGGGGGAGAGCAGTACTTC. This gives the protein CASSSYGSGGEQYF.